This T cell receptor (beta chain) is from a study of beta chain features in type 1 diabetes. What was sequenced were expressed TCRB transcripts, since all of the isolated RNA had been reverse transcribed. Profiling relied on immunoSEQ multiplex PCR, and the TCRdb table lists in-frame clones only, not all of them. The data contain 200,000 to 250,000 clones, over 9.5% of them seen just once; the ten biggest clones take up less than 0.035%. The sequenced material came from naive CD4+ T cells from blood. This TCR was recovered from a woman aged 18-30 years in good health.

The CDR3 loop is CASSLAGTGEQYF. The CDR3 DNA reads as TGTGCCAGTAGCCTAGCGGGAACCGGCGAGCAGTACTTC. The rearrangement links TRBV19 to TRBJ2-7; TRBD2 aligns across 9 bases. Germline V CDR1 and CDR2: LNHDA, SQIVND (reference sequence). CDR3 size: 13 residues. V shed 6 bases and J 6 bases; nucleotides not matched to a gene: 6.